This T cell receptor beta chain was captured in a study of T cells in Graves' hyperthyroidism and ophthalmopathy. Study-wide context: Peripheral blood was drawn at first diagnosis, prior to all treatment.

Study results and limitations: Most clonotypes that expanded in the thyroid above 0.001 also showed up in blood.

Amplified TCR beta CDR3 regions derived from RNA transcripts. Using the HTBI primer set, a first-round RT-PCR was run on the TCR CDR3. In TCRdb, the multiplex PCR reads were re-called with MiXCR into one record per CDR3 protein. In the table there are around 690,000 distinct CDR3 sequences, roughly 17% of which are singletons. Notes on this clonotype: Antigen specificity is unknown.

Sequenced input: blood. The TCR originated in a man in his fifties or sixties with Graves' hyperthyroidism.

As DNA, the CDR3 is TGTGCCAGCAGTGCTAGAGGGGACGAGCAGTACTTC. Residues: CASSARGDEQYF. The chain links TRBV6-2 or TRBV6-3 to TRBJ2-7, with D perhaps matching TRBD1 or TRBD2 (5 bases each). V lost 5 bases and J lost 5, with 10 bases in between. CDR1 MNHEY and CDR2 SVGEGT come from the germline V gene. There are 12 residues in the CDR3.